This entry features one T cell receptor beta chain sequence. Its target is unknown. The data are from a study of cytomegalovirus exposure and HLA in healthy donors. V was clipped by 5 bases and J by 5 bases, with 10 bases between them. Germline CDR1 is MRHNA and CDR2 is SNTAGT. The CDR3 runs to 13 residues. This PCR relied on a set of 60 Vbeta primers and 13 Jbeta primers. The assay was immunoSEQ multiplex PCR, and TCRdb's table has in-frame clones only and misses some. The sample has fewer than 200,000 clones, 80% seen once; the top ten hold under 0.75%. Whole-study findings and limits: Later analysis found that TCR beta chains associated with HLA were more clonally expanded than other, equally common chains. Later work found most CMV-associated TCR beta chains apparently HLA-restricted. As a later analysis showed, several of the most significant clusters appeared to be linked to common viral pathogens.

Sequenced input: PBMCs. This rearrangement joins TRBV6-4 to TRBJ2-1; possibly TRBD1 for D (6 bases). This receptor was obtained from a boy aged 5-17 years in good health and CMV-seronegative. CDR3 region: CASSLDRNNEQFF. The CDR3 DNA sequence: TGTGCCAGCAGTCTCGACAGGAACAATGAGCAGTTCTTC.